These 27 T cell receptor beta chains were sequenced from one sample in a study of OX40 agonist ivuxolimab in advanced cancers. TCRdb keeps only in-frame clones here, not all; method: immunoSEQ multiplex PCR. The sample lists about 68,000 clones, roughly 90% occurring once. Sequenced here: CD4+ or CD8+ T cells sorted from blood, sampled in a trial of the OX40 agonist ivuxolimab. These TCRs come from an adult with an advanced solid tumor such as melanoma, head and neck, liver or kidney cancer.

The chain joins TRBV13 to TRBJ2-6; tentatively, D is TRBD1 (5 bases). The CDR3 spans 15 residues. Trimming pared 4 bases from V and 0 bases from J, leaving 7 bases between. Germline V CDR1 and CDR2: PRHDT, FYEKMQ (reference sequence). This CDR3 reads CASSWTHSGANVLTF. The CDR3 nucleotides are TGTGCCAGCAGCTGGACACACTCTGGGGCCAACGTCCTGACTTTC.

The gene calls are TRBV7-8 and TRBJ2-5, with TRBD2 identical over 10 bases. V dropped 4 bases and J dropped 5; count of bases not matched to a gene: 7. Germline values: CDR1 SGHVS, CDR2 FQNEAQ. The CDR3 runs 15 residues. The CDR3 sequence is CASSSSGRAGETQYF. The CDR3 bases are TGTGCCAGCAGCTCCAGCGGGAGGGCCGGGGAGACCCAGTACTTC.

The rearrangement uses TRBV5-1 and TRBJ2-1, with D unclear. This CDR3 region has 16 residues. CDR1 is SGHRS and CDR2 is YFSETQ in the germline V gene. V lost 1 base and J 0 bases, leaving 11 bases between the germline ends. CDR3 protein: CASSLFVSSSYNEQFF. The CDR3 DNA follows: TGCGCCAGCAGCTTGTTTGTATCTAGCTCCTACAATGAGCAGTTCTTC. Full variable domain (outside the CDR3, taken from reference TRBV5-1 and TRBJ2-1): KAGVTQTPRYLIKTRGQQVTLSCSPISGHRSVSWYQQTPGQGLQFLFEYFSETQRNKGNFPGRFSGRQFSNSRSEMNVSTLELGDSALYLCASSLFVSSSYNEQFFGPGTRLTVL.

The rearrangement uses TRBV5-8 and TRBJ2-7, with 8 bases identical to TRBD2. The CDR3 consists of 17 residues. Germline V gene lookup returns CDR1 SGHTS and CDR2 YDEGEE. V shed 3 bases, J shed 0 bases, and the junction held 11 bases outside the gene matches. The CDR3 coding sequence is TGTGCCAGCAGCTCCCCCGGCGGCGGGAGGAGCTCCTACGAGCAGTACTTC. As protein: CASSSPGGGRSSYEQYF.

V is TRBV2 and J is TRBJ1-5, with D unclear. Germline CDR1 and CDR2: SNHLY and FYNNEI. V was cut by 6 bases and J by 3 bases, with 3 bases left in between. This CDR3 contains 11 residues. The CDR3 DNA follows: TGTGCCAGCAGCATCAATCAGCCCCAGCATTTT. Its translation is CASSINQPQHF. The full variable domain, its missing parts supplied by reference TRBV2 and TRBJ1-5, is EPEVTQTPSHQVTQMGQEVILRCVPISNHLYFYWYRQILGQKVEFLVSFYNNEISEKSEIFDDQFSVERPDGSNFTLKIRSTKLEDSAMYFCASSINQPQHFGDGTRLSIL.

This sequence joins TRBV19 and TRBJ1-3; D is possibly TRBD1 (5 bases). V was clipped by 3 bases and J by 0 bases, with 12 bases between them. This CDR3 spans 16 amino acids. Germline V gives CDR1 LNHDA, CDR2 SQIVND (reference sequence). The CDR3 region is CASSIPAGPSGNTIYF. CDR3 sequence (DNA): TGTGCCAGTAGTATCCCGGCAGGGCCCTCTGGAAACACCATATATTTT.

This clone has a handful of counts. V usage is TRBV25-1 and J usage is TRBJ2-7; D is possibly TRBD1 (5 bases). Trimming cost V 2 bases and J 6 bases, with 14 bases left between them. The CDR3 runs to 14 residues. Germline lookup yields CDR1 MGHDK and CDR2 SYGVNS. The CDR3 is CASSEKQAAREQYF. CDR3 coding DNA: TGTGCCAGCAGTGAAAAACAGGCAGCCCGCGAGCAGTACTTC.

This chain links TRBV29-1 with TRBJ2-7; 10 bases line up with TRBD1. The CDR3 runs 15 residues. Germline V gives CDR1 SQVTM, CDR2 ANQGSEA. V lost 6 bases, J lost 4 bases, and 12 bases stayed unmatched. The CDR3 sequence is CSVDESGQGKYEQYF. In DNA, the CDR3 is TGCAGCGTCGACGAATCGGGACAGGGGAAATACGAGCAGTACTTC.

The chain recombines TRBV6-5 with TRBJ1-3, with D unresolved. Trimming took off 5 bases at V and 0 bases at J, with 11 bases between the two ends. The germline CDR1 and CDR2 sequences are MNHEY and SVGAGI. CDR3 length equals 15 residues. CDR3 loop: CASSSNRYSGNTIYF. In DNA form, the CDR3 reads TGTGCCAGCAGTAGCAACAGATACTCTGGAAACACCATATATTTT.

V usage is TRBV27 and J usage is TRBJ2-5; D gene uncertain. The ends were cut back, 6 bases at V and 2 bases at J, with 10 bases in the middle. Looked up from germline, CDR1 is MNHEY and CDR2 is SMNVEV (reference sequence). The CDR3 length is 13 residues. The CDR3 DNA sequence: TGTGCCAGCAGCCCCCGGGTACAAGAGACCCAGTACTTC. Its protein product is CASSPRVQETQYF.

This rearrangement joins TRBV23-1 to TRBJ1-1, with TRBD1 identical over 8 bases. TRBV23-1 is flagged as an ORF with uncertain function. The CDR3 totals 15 residues. The V and J ends lost 5 bases and 5 bases, in that order; junction bases with no gene match: 10. This CDR3 reads CASSFQGARKTEAFF. CDR3 coding DNA: TGCGCCAGCAGTTTCCAGGGGGCCAGGAAGACTGAAGCTTTCTTT.

J is TRBJ1-4 and V is TRBV5-1, with D hard to call. CDR1 SGHRS and CDR2 YFSETQ come from the germline V gene. The CDR3 has 13 residues. V was clipped by 4 bases and J by 5 bases, with 9 bases between them. CDR3: CASSQERNEKLFF. The CDR3 DNA reads TGCGCCAGCAGCCAAGAAAGAAATGAAAAACTGTTTTTT.

The rearrangement joins TRBV28 to TRBJ1-4; D remains ambiguous. V was shortened by 8 bases and J by 0 bases, with 13 bases between the two germline ends. The CDR3 has 15 amino acids. Germline CDR1 reads MDHEN; CDR2 reads SYDVKM. The CDR3 loop reads CASALGGSTNEKLFF. Here the CDR3 DNA reads TGTGCCAGCGCCCTGGGCGGGTCAACTAATGAAAAACTGTTTTTT.

A single count supports this clone. The V and J genes are TRBV10-3 and TRBJ2-4; no clear D. This CDR3 region has 16 residues. Germline V gene data show CDR1 as ENHRY and CDR2 as SYGVKD. Trimming left V 5 bases short and J 9 bases short, with 23 bases between. The CDR3 is CAISPRHGTPPRIQYF. In DNA form, the CDR3 reads TGTGCCATCAGTCCCCGCCATGGTACACCCCCTCGCATTCAGTACTTC.

CDR3 sequence: CASSLAPRVAGVNEQFF. CDR3 DNA sequence: TGTGCCAGCAGCTTAGCCCCCAGGGTAGCGGGAGTAAATGAGCAGTTCTTC. This chain uses TRBV7-9 with TRBJ2-1; 9 bases map to TRBD2. Germline V lookup: CDR1 SEHNR, CDR2 FQNEAQ (reference sequence). This CDR3 comprises 17 residues. V shed 0 bases, J shed 7 bases, and the junction held 10 bases outside the gene matches. Full variable domain (rest looked up from reference TRBV7-9 and TRBJ2-1): DTGVSQNPRHKITKRGQNVTFRCDPISEHNRLYWYRQTLGQGPEFLTYFQNEAQLEKSRLLSDRFSAERPKGSFSTLEIQRTEQGDSAMYLCASSLAPRVAGVNEQFFGPGTRLTVL.

The V and J genes are TRBV19 and TRBJ2-5; tentatively, D is TRBD1 or TRBD2 (5 bases each). CDR3 size: 16 residues. Germline V gene lookup returns CDR1 LNHDA and CDR2 SQIVND (reference sequence). With 6 bases removed from V and 4 bases from J, the gap between germline ends came to 21 bases. The CDR3 region has the DNA TGTGCCAGTAGCGCTAGGTGGACGACTGGGGGAGAGACCCAGTACTTC. Amino acids: CASSARWTTGGETQYF.

The gene calls are TRBV25-1 and TRBJ2-6; TRBD1 matches at 10 bases. Germline CDR1 and CDR2: MGHDK and SYGVNS. Unmatched junction bases numbered 5, after V lost 4 bases and J lost 2 bases. The CDR3 totals 17 residues. This chain's CDR3 is CASSARTGGAGANVLTF. CDR3 DNA sequence: TGTGCCAGCAGTGCCCGGACAGGGGGAGCTGGGGCCAACGTCCTGACTTTC.

V is TRBV11-2 and J is TRBJ1-1; a possible D gene is TRBD1 (6 bases). The CDR3 runs 15 residues. V lost 3 bases and J 4 bases, leaving 15 bases between the germline ends. Germline values: CDR1 SGHAT, CDR2 FQNNGV. The chain's CDR3 is CASSFQPGHPTEAFF. The CDR3 DNA sequence: TGTGCCAGCAGCTTCCAGCCGGGACACCCCACTGAAGCTTTCTTT.

This clone was seen only once. This chain connects TRBV6-5 to TRBJ2-7, with a possible D match to TRBD2 (6 bases). Trimming took 6 bases from V and 0 from J, leaving 9 bases between them. The CDR3 consists of 13 residues. Germline loops: CDR1 MNHEY, CDR2 SVGAGI. The CDR3, as DNA: TGTGCCAGCAGGCCCGGGGGCTCCTACGAGCAGTACTTC. Amino acid sequence: CASRPGGSYEQYF.

The chain combines TRBV5-1 with TRBJ2-1; D perhaps matches TRBD1 (5 bases). The V gene lost 0 bases and the J gene lost 0 bases, with 7 bases spanning the gap. There are 15 residues in the CDR3. The V gene's germline CDR1 is SGHRS and CDR2 YFSETQ. The CDR3 DNA sequence: TGCGCCAGCAGCTTGGGGACATACTCCTACAATGAGCAGTTCTTC. It yields the protein CASSLGTYSYNEQFF.

This clone was seen just once. The V and J genes are TRBV18 and TRBJ1-3; maybe TRBD1 (5 bases). Trimming removed 5 bases at V and 0 bases at J, with 5 bases between. From germline, CDR1 is KGHSH and CDR2 LQKENI. CDR3 length equals 13 residues. The CDR3: CASSDSSGNTIYF. DNA of the CDR3: TGTGCCAGCTCAGACAGCTCTGGAAACACCATATATTTT.

This clone occurred once. CDR3 sequence (DNA): TGCGCCAGCAGTCCTCTAGCGGGGGTATACAATGAGCAGTTCTTC. This sequence encodes CASSPLAGVYNEQFF. The chain has TRBV23-1 and TRBJ2-1, with 10 nucleotides matching TRBD2. TRBV23-1 is filed as an ORF, its function uncertain. The CDR3 sequence is 15 residues long. The J segment lost 4 bases and the V segment lost 4 bases, leaving 4 bases of the junction unmatched.

This clone appeared once. The rearrangement joins TRBV18 to TRBJ1-5; D is perhaps TRBD1 (5 bases). The V end was cut by 4 bases, the J end by 4 bases, with 14 bases between. Germline CDR1 and CDR2: KGHSH and LQKENI. The CDR3 has 15 residues. The CDR3: CASSRGEGPNQPQHF. CDR3 nucleotides: TGTGCCAGCTCACGGGGGGAGGGACCAAATCAGCCCCAGCATTTT.

About this clone itself: The junction and the germline gene differ at one end; a read error may be behind it. The rearrangement links TRBV6-6 to TRBJ1-2; D ambiguous. CDR1 and CDR2 from the germline V gene are MNHNY and SVGAGI (reference sequence). The CDR3 is made up of 13 amino acids. CDR3 in amino acids: CAISEVGQAGYTF. DNA of the CDR3: TGTGCCATCAGTGAGGTGGGCCAGGCTGGCTACACCTTC.

CDR3 sequence (DNA): TGTGCCAGCAGTGCCACAGGGGGCGCGGGTCAGCCCCAGCATTTT. It specifies CASSATGGAGQPQHF. V usage is TRBV6-5 and J usage is TRBJ1-5, with TRBD1 identical over 9 bases. The germline gives CDR1 MNHEY, CDR2 SVGAGI. The V segment lost 5 bases and the J segment 6 bases; nucleotides outside the gene matches: 8. This CDR3 region has 15 residues.

The rearrangement uses TRBV6-5 and TRBJ1-1; D gene unclear. The germline CDR1 and CDR2 sequences are MNHEY and SVGAGI. Trimming pared 2 bases from V and 0 bases from J, leaving 10 bases between. The CDR3 spans 15 residues. The CDR3 sequence: CASSYATGMNTEAFF. The DNA of the CDR3 is TGTGCCAGCAGTTACGCGACGGGCATGAACACTGAAGCTTTCTTT.

The chain has TRBV30 and TRBJ2-7; the match to TRBD1 covers 7 bases. This CDR3 comprises 13 residues. CDR1 and CDR2 from the germline V gene are GTSNPN and SVGIG (reference sequence). Losses at the gene ends were 2 bases for V and 4 bases for J; bases not matched to a gene: 5. Here the CDR3 DNA reads TGTGCCTGGAGTAGGGGGCAGGCTTACGAGCAGTACTTC. It is translated as CAWSRGQAYEQYF.